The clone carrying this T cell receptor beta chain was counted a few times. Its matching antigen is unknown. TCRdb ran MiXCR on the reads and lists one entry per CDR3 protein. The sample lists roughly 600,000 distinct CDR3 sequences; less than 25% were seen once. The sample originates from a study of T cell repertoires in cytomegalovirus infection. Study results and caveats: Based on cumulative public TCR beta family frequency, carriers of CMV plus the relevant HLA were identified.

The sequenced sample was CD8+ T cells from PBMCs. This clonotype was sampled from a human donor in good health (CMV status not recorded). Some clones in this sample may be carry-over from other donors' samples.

The CDR3 DNA reads as TGTGCCAGCAGTTCCCACAAGAGCTTTTACAATGAGCAGTTCTTC. This codes for CASSSHKSFYNEQFF. The chain joins TRBV25-1 to TRBJ2-1; no clear D gene. Germline V CDR1 and CDR2: MGHDK, SYGVNS. This CDR3 comprises 15 residues. Trimming cost V 5 bases and J 4 bases, with 15 bases left between them.